This T cell receptor beta chain was sequenced during a study of T cell changes during pregnancy in multiple sclerosis. Sequenced by immunoSEQ multiplex PCR; TCRdb stores in-frame clones only, minus some. The data contain roughly 45,000 clones, 85% to 90% of them singletons. V shed 1 base, J shed 2 bases, and the junction held 6 bases outside the gene matches. This CDR3 comprises 16 residues. CDR1 is LGHNA and CDR2 is YSLEER in the germline V gene. The source is a female donor in good health, enrolled as a control in a pregnancy study. This sequence joins TRBV4-3 and TRBJ2-7; TRBD2 agrees at 9 bases. The source material was peripheral blood, sampled in the first trimester of pregnancy. The CDR3 coding sequence is TGCGCCAGCAGCCAAGGTTTAGCGGGAGAGACCTACGAGCAGTACTTC. It is translated as CASSQGLAGETYEQYF.